This T cell receptor (beta chain) originates from a study of shared clonotypes between healthy human individuals. Study overall: CD4 naive cells filled three plates per donor, CD4 memory three, CD8 naive two and CD8 memory one.

This table comes from immunoSEQ multiplex PCR, and its TCRdb copy is limited to in-frame clones, with some not included. Found here are about 2.4 million clones, 80% to 95% of them singletons; the top ten hold 0.36%. The germline V gene encodes CDR1 MGHDK and CDR2 SYGVNS. V was pared by 4 bases and J by 8 bases, with 5 bases of the junction left unmatched. The CDR3 length is 14 residues. The source of this sequence is a man younger than 30 in good health. Some clones in this sample may be carry-over from other donors' samples. This chain uses TRBV25-1 with TRBJ2-1; 10 bases are a match to TRBD2. Specimen: naive CD4+ T cells from PBMCs. Subset defined: CD45RA+ positively selected. DNA of the CDR3: TGTGCCAGCAGTGTTCTAGCGGGAGAATATGAGCAGTTCTTC. It specifies CASSVLAGEYEQFF.